This T cell receptor (beta chain) is drawn from a study of T-cell reconstitution after alpha-beta-depleted transplantation in children. Notes on the study in general: Newly produced T cells mostly provided counts and TCRbeta diversity after one year, as hyperexpanded clones declined. After transplant, high TCRbeta diversity at day 60 in some patients arose from surviving recipient T cells and thymic progenitors.

There are a few counts of this clonotype. No antigen is known for it. CDR1 is SGHRS and CDR2 is YFSETQ in the germline V gene. V dropped 4 bases and J dropped 4; count of bases not matched to a gene: 12. The CDR3 length is 16 residues. Unique molecular identifiers featured in how the TCRbeta library was prepared. MiXCR, run by TCRdb on the PCR reads, gives a single entry per CDR3 protein. The table has over 100,000 distinct CDR3 sequences, about 5.6% seen once. The sequence was collected from a female patient under 10 years old who had a stem cell transplant for Fanconi anemia, so the T cells may come from the graft donor. The specimen comprised PBMCs, mostly from graft donor cells, sampled 60 days after TCRalphabeta/CD19-depleted stem cell transplant. J is TRBJ2-5 and V is TRBV5-1, with TRBD2 matching 8 bases. The CDR3 protein is CASSLGLAGGTETQYF. CDR3 bases: TGCGCCAGCAGCCTGGGTTTGGCGGGGGGCACAGAGACCCAGTACTTC. The full variable domain, its missing parts supplied by reference TRBV5-1 and TRBJ2-5, is KAGVTQTPRYLIKTRGQQVTLSCSPISGHRSVSWYQQTPGQGLQFLFEYFSETQRNKGNFPGRFSGRQFSNSRSEMNVSTLELGDSALYLCASSLGLAGGTETQYFGPGTRLLVL.